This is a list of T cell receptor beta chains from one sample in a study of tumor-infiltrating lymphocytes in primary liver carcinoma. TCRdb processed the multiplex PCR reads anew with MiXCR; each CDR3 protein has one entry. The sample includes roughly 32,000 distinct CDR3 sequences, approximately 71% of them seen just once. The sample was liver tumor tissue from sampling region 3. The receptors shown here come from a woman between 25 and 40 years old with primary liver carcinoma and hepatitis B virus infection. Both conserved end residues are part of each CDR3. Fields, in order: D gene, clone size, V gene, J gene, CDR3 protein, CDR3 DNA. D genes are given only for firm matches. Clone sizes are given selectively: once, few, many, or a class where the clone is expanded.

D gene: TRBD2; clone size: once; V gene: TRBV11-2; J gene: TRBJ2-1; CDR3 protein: CVSSAGQGGLAGGFNEQFF; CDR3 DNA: TGTGTCAGCAGCGCCGGACAGGGGGGACTAGCGGGAGGATTCAATGAGCAGTTCTTT
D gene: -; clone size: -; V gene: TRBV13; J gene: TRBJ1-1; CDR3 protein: CASSLGEFGIVGTEAFF; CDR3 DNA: TGTGCCAGTAGCTTAGGAGAGTTTGGTATTGTGGGCACTGAAGCTTTCTTT
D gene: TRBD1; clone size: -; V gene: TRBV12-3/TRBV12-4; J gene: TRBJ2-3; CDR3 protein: CASSLDRQGCTDTHYF; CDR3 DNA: TGTGCCAGCAGTTTAGACAGACAGGGATGCACAGATACGCATTATTTT
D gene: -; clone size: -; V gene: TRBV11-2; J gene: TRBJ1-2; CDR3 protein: CASSLDPIRAMHYGYTF; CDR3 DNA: TGTGCCAGCAGCTTAGATCCAATCAGGGCGATGCACTATGGCTACACCTTC
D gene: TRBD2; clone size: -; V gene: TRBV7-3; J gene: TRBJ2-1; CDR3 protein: CASSLTSGTNNELFF; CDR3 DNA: TGTGCCAGTAGCTTGACTAGCGGGACGAACAATGAGCTGTTCTTC
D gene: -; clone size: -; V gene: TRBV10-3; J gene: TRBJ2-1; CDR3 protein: CAISPTASQGEQFF; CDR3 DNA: TGTGCCATCAGTCCCACGGCGTCCCAGGGTGAGCAGTTCTTC
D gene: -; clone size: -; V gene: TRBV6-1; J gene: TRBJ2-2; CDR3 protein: CASRPLPGGGSNTGELFF; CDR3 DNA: TGTGCCAGCAGGCCCCTACCTGGGGGGGGCTCGAACACCGGGGAGCTGTTTTTT
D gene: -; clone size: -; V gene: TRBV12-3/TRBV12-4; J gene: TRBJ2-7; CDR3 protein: CDSLQSGTQGCEQYF; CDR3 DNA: TGTGACAGCCTACAATCCGGTACGCAGGGTTGCGAGCAGTACTTC
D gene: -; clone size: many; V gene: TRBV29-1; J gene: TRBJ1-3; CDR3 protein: CSVQTTRGSGNTIYF; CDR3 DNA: TGCAGCGTTCAAACTACTCGGGGCTCTGGAAACACCATATATTTT
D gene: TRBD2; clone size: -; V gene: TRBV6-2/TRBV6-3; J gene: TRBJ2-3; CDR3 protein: CVSSPSPPLAGFTDTQYF; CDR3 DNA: TGTGTCAGCAGCCCTTCACCCCCGCTAGCGGGGTTCACAGATACGCAGTATTTT
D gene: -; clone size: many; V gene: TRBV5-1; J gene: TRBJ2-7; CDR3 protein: CASSLLSQGYEQYF; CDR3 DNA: TGCGCCAGCAGCTTGTTATCACAAGGCTACGAGCAGTACTTC
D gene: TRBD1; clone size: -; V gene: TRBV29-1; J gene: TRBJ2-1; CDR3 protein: CSVEDSDVTGAYNEQFF; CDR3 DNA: TGCAGCGTTGAAGATTCGGACGTGACAGGGGCGTACAATGAGCAGTTCTTC
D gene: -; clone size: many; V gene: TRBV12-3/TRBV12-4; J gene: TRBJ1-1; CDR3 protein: CTSSRSDGLNTEAFF; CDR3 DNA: TGTACCAGCAGTCGCTCGGACGGACTGAACACTGAAGCTTTCTTT
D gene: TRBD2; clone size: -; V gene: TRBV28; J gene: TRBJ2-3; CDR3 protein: CASSPGRERYNENTQYF; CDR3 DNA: TGTGCCAGCAGCCCAGGGAGGGAGAGGTATAACGAAAATACGCAGTATTTT
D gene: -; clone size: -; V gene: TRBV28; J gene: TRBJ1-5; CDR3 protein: CANSSTGPIWHF; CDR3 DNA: TGTGCCAACAGTTCCACGGGACCCATCTGGCATTTT
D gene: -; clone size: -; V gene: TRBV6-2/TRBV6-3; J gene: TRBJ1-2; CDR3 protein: CVSSHTGRVGYTF; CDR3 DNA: TGTGTCAGCAGTCACACCGGCAGGGTCGGCTACACCTTC
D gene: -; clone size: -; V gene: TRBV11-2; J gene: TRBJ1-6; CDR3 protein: CASSLDPNSSLHF; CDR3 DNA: TGTGCCAGCAGCTTAGATCCTAATTCATCCCTCCACTTC
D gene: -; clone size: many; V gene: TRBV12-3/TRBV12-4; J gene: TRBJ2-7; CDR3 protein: CASLQPGAQGYEQYF; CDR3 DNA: TGTGCCAGCCTACAACCCGGTGCACAGGGTTACGAGCAGTACTTC
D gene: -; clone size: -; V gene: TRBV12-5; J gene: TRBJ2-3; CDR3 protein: CISGLVRVRDTQYF; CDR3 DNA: TGTATTAGTGGTTTAGTGCGGGTAAGAGATACGCAGTATTTT
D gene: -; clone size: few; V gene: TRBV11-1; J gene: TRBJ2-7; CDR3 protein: CVSSWGGTRTYEQYF; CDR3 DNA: TGTGTTAGCAGCTGGGGCGGGACGAGGACCTACGAGCAGTACTTC
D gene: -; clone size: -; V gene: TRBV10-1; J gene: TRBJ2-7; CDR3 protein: CASSGVSNEQYF; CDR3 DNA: TGCGCCAGCAGTGGAGTATCCAACGAGCAGTATTTC
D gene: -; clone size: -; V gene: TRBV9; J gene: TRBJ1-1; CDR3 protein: CASSVAHSGIEAFF; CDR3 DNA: TGTGCCAGCAGCGTAGCTCACTCGGGCATTGAAGCTTTCTTT
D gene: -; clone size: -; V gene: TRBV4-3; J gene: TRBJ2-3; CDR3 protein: CASSQDAVTPILTDTQYF; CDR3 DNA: TGCGCCAGCAGCCAGGATGCAGTGACACCTATACTCACAGATACGCAATATTTT
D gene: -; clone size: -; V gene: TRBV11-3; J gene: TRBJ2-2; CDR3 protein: CANSSATLANTRELFF; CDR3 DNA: TGTGCCAACAGCTCCGCTACACTGGCCAACACCAGAGAGCTGTTTTTT
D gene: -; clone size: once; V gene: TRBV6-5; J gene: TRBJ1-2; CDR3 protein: CVSSSPGVGYTF; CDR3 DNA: TGTGTAAGCAGTTCACCAGGCGTCGGCTACACCTTC
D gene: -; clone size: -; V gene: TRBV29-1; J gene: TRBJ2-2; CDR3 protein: CSATGLLNTRELFF; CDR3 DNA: TGCAGCGCAACAGGGCTTCTGAACACCAGGGAGCTGTTTTTT
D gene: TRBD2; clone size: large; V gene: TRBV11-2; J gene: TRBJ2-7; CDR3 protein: CASSLDRGGVKYF; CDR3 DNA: TGTGCCAGCAGCTTAGATCGTGGGGGGGTTAAGTACTTC
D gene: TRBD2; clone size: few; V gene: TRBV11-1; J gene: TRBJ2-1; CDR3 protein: CASSLYRSAGGSYNEQSF; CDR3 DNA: TGTGCCAGCAGCTTATACCGCTCCGCGGGAGGGTCCTACAATGAGCAGTCCTTC
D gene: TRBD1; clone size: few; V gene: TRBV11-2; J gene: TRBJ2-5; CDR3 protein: CANSPPGQGVGKETQYF; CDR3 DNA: TGTGCTAACAGTCCCCCTGGACAGGGAGTTGGGAAAGAGACCCAGTACTTC
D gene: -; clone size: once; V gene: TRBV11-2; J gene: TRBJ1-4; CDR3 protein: CASSPWGERLFF; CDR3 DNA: TGTGCCAGTAGCCCCTGGGGGGAAAGACTGTTTTTT
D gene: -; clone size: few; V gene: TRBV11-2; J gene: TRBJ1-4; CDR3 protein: CTSSPWGESCFF; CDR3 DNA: TGTACCAGCAGCCCCTGGGGGGAAAGCTGTTTTTTT
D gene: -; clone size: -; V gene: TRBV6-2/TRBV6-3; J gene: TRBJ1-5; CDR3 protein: CASKESRVSNQPQHF; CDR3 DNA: TGTGCCAGCAAAGAGTCTAGAGTTAGCAATCAGCCCCAGCATTTC
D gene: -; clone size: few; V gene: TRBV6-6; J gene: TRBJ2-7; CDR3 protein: CASSLPYSEQYF; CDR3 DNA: TGTGCCAGCAGTCTGCCGTACTCCGAACAGTACTTC
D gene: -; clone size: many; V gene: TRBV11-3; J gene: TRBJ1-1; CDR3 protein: CTSSLMANTEAFF; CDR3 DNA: TGTACCAGCAGCTTAATGGCAAACACTGAAGCTTTCTTT
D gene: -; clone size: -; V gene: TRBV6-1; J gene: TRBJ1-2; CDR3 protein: CVSGNPGEGYTF; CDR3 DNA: TGTGTCAGCGGGAACCCAGGGGAGGGCTACACCTTC
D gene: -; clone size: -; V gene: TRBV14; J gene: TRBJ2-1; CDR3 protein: CASSQDVGYDEQFF; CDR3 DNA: TGTGCCAGCAGCCAAGATGTGGGGTACGATGAGCAGTTCTTC
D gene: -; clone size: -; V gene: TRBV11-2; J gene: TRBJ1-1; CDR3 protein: CACSARDMGRKGWSNTEAFF; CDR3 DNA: TGTGCCTGCAGTGCTCGGGACATGGGGCGCAAGGGGTGGAGTAACACTGAAGCTTTCTTT
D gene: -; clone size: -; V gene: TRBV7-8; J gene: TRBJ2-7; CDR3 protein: CASRALLLSPERYF; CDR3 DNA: TGTGCCAGCAGGGCCCTCCTGTTGTCCCCCGAGCGGTACTTC
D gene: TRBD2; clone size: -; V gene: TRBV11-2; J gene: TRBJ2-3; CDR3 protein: CASCHRGSGSLTDTQYF; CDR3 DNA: TGTGCCAGCTGCCATCGAGGGAGCGGGAGTCTCACAGACACGCAGTATTTT
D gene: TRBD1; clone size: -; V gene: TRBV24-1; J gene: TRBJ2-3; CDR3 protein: CATSDSQGDRSDTQYF; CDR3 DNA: TGTGCCACCAGTGATTCCCAGGGGGACAGGTCAGATACGCAGTATTTT